Listed here is a single T cell receptor (beta chain). Antigen: not known. This may be a read error: a much more frequent sequence differs by one nucleotide. CDR3 length: 16 amino acids. The V end lost 0 bases, the J end lost 0 bases, and 13 bases lay between the germline ends. Germline V CDR1 and CDR2: SGHRS, YFSETQ. This entry is derived from a study of CD8+CD57+ T cells in acquired aplastic anemia. In the study overall: Sorted CD4+ and CD8+ cell DNA averaged roughly 3.2 ug. Findings and caveats of the study: Patients did not significantly differ from controls in CD8+ Simpson's diversity. Comparison of patients with controls identified 25 to 35 shared CD8+ CDR3 sequences.

Patients chosen for sequencing had CD8+CD57+ cells that had expanded, as shown by flow cytometry. Severe acquired aplastic anemia was present in every patient. Genomic DNA served as template for TCR beta VDJ and CDR3 profiling. Using its own MiXCR run on the reads, TCRdb lists one record per CDR3 protein. The table lists about 40,000 distinct CDR3 sequences, roughly two thirds of them singletons, with 59% in the top ten. The sequencing sample was made of sorted CD4+, CD8+, or CD8+CD57+ T cells (not recorded which) from PBMCs. The TCR sequence derives from a human donor with aplastic anemia. V usage is TRBV5-1 and J usage is TRBJ2-7; D is uncertain. This chain's CDR3 is CASSLGKVGSSYEQYF. CDR3 bases: TGCGCCAGCAGCTTGGGCAAGGTGGGAAGCTCCTACGAGCAGTACTTC. The full variable domain, its missing parts supplied by reference TRBV5-1 and TRBJ2-7, is KAGVTQTPRYLIKTRGQQVTLSCSPISGHRSVSWYQQTPGQGLQFLFEYFSETQRNKGNFPGRFSGRQFSNSRSEMNVSTLELGDSALYLCASSLGKVGSSYEQYFGPGTRLTVT.